The sequence of this T cell receptor (beta chain) was determined in a study of blood T cell repertoires in COVID-19. At the level of the study: Italy, Spain and the United States were the sources of the convalescent and acute COVID-19 samples.

TCRdb keeps only in-frame clones here, not all; method: immunoSEQ multiplex PCR. The data show about 260,000 clones, about 87% seen once. This sequence originates from a woman in her 70s with COVID-19, enrolled during active disease. The sample was peripheral blood.

DNA for the CDR3: TGTGCCAGCAGTAGAGGGAAATACGAGCAGTACTTC. Translated: CASSRGKYEQYF. V usage is TRBV2 and J usage is TRBJ2-7, with D perhaps matching TRBD2 (5 bases). This CDR3 has 12 residues. CDR1 and CDR2 from the germline V gene are SNHLY and FYNNEI. V was clipped by 5 bases and J by 4 bases, with 9 bases between them. The full variable domain, in which reference TRBV2 and TRBJ2-7 provide the parts outside the CDR3, is EPEVTQTPSHQVTQMGQEVILRCVPISNHLYFYWYRQILGQKVEFLVSFYNNEISEKSEIFDDQFSVERPDGSNFTLKIRSTKLEDSAMYFCASSRGKYEQYFGPGTRLTVT.